Listed below are T cell receptor beta chains from one sample, sequenced in a study of PD-L1 blockade in urothelial cancer. Assay: immunoSEQ multiplex PCR; the TCRdb copy retains only in-frame clones and omits some. The table shows about 45,000 clones, with roughly 90% occurring only once. Sequenced material: PBMCs, taken around atezolizumab (anti-PD-L1) treatment. Source of these receptors: a donor at least 40 years old with urothelial cancer. Each CDR3 is given with its conserved first and last residue. D genes are given only for firm matches. Clone size is given for some rows only: seen once, a few or many times, or a class if the clone is expanded.

v_gene	d_gene	abundance	j_gene	CDR3nt	CDR3aa
TRBV6-5	NA	NA	TRBJ2-5	TGTGCCAGCAGCCCGCTAGTTGGGGAGACCCAGTACTTC	CASSPLVGETQYF
TRBV6-4	TRBD1	medium-sized	TRBJ1-2	TGTGCCAGCAGGCCTTCGGGACAGGGGGAGACCTATGGCTACACCTTC	CASRPSGQGETYGYTF
TRBV18	TRBD1	NA	TRBJ2-4	TGTGCCAGCTCACCAACAGGGGCGGTAGCCAAAAACATTCAGTACTTC	CASSPTGAVAKNIQYF
TRBV28	TRBD2	NA	TRBJ2-4	TGTGCCAGCAGTTCCCCCGCGGGGGGATTAGCCAAAAACATTCAGTACTTC	CASSSPAGGLAKNIQYF
TRBV11-2	NA	NA	TRBJ1-3	TGTGCCAGCAGCTTAGGGCGGGCTCGACGGGGAAACACCATATATTTT	CASSLGRARRGNTIYF
TRBV7-3	NA	few	TRBJ1-1	TGTGCCAGCAGCTTAGGCGGAGCGGGCACTGAAGCTTTCTTT	CASSLGGAGTEAFF
TRBV7-9	NA	NA	TRBJ1-1	TGTGCCAGCAGCCCCCCCGGGGTAGGCACTGAAGCTTTCTTT	CASSPPGVGTEAFF
TRBV7-2	NA	NA	TRBJ2-7	TGTGCCAGCAGCCCCCCGGGTTCCCGGCGCTCCTACGAGCAGTACTTC	CASSPPGSRRSYEQYF
TRBV13	NA	NA	TRBJ2-7	TGTGCCAGCAGCGGTATTCCGGGAAGGAGGTCCTACGAGCAGTACTTC	CASSGIPGRRSYEQYF
TRBV5-4	TRBD2	NA	TRBJ2-2	TGTGCCAGCAGCGCACGGGGGGGGGCCGGGGAGCTGTTTTTT	CASSARGGAGELFF
TRBV19	NA	NA	TRBJ2-3	TGTGCCAGTAGTATTATGGGCGCCACAGATACGCAGTATTTT	CASSIMGATDTQYF
TRBV15	TRBD2	NA	TRBJ2-5	TGTGCCACCAGCAGAGGACTAGCGGAGGGCCAAGAGACCCAGTACTTC	CATSRGLAEGQETQYF
TRBV13	NA	NA	TRBJ2-1	TGTGCCAGCAGCTTAGGGGGTAGCGGAGACAATGAGCAGTTCTTC	CASSLGGSGDNEQFF
TRBV18	NA	NA	TRBJ2-5	TGTGCCAGCTCACGCCGGACTGCCCAAGAGACCCAGTACTTC	CASSRRTAQETQYF
TRBV5-4	NA	NA	TRBJ2-1	TGTGCCAGCAGCTTGGTTCTAGACTACAATGAGCAGTTCTTC	CASSLVLDYNEQFF
TRBV28	NA	NA	TRBJ1-5	TGTGCCAGCAGTTCCAACGGGGGGGGAGGTCAGCCCCAGCATTTT	CASSSNGGGGQPQHF
TRBV28	NA	NA	TRBJ2-7	TGTGCCAGCAACCCAGGCAGGCCCCCCTACGAGCAGTACTTC	CASNPGRPPYEQYF
TRBV5-1	TRBD2	NA	TRBJ2-1	TGCGCCAGCAGCTTGGAGACACCTGGGGGGGATGAGCAGTTCTTC	CASSLETPGGDEQFF
TRBV4-2	NA	NA	TRBJ1-1	TGTGCCAGCAGCCAAGACTTGCAGGCTTGGAACACTGAAGCTTTCTTT	CASSQDLQAWNTEAFF
TRBV28	NA	NA	TRBJ1-2	TGTGCCAGCAGCCCTGACAGATCCGGCTACACCTTC	CASSPDRSGYTF
TRBV7-9	TRBD1	NA	TRBJ1-4	TGTGCCAGCAGCCGGGGACAGGAAAATGAAAAACTGTTTTTT	CASSRGQENEKLFF
TRBV28	NA	NA	TRBJ2-5	TGTGCCAGCAGTTCCTCGGAGGAAGCTAAGTACTTC	CASSSSEEAKYF
TRBV6-6	TRBD1	NA	TRBJ1-2	TGTGCCAGCAGTTACGGGGACAGGGGGCTGAGTGGCTACACCTTC	CASSYGDRGLSGYTF
TRBV11-3	TRBD1	NA	TRBJ2-3	TGTGCCAGCAGCCCCCGGACAGGGAATATAGATACGCAGTATTTT	CASSPRTGNIDTQYF
TRBV7-9	NA	NA	TRBJ1-2	TGTGCCAGCAGCTTTGGCCAGGCCCCCAATGGCTACACCTTC	CASSFGQAPNGYTF
TRBV7-6	NA	NA	TRBJ2-3	TGTGCCAGCAGCTTAGCCAGGACAGATACGCAGTATTTT	CASSLARTDTQYF
TRBV6-5	NA	NA	TRBJ2-2	TGTGCCAGCAGTTATTCAGGGTCCCTAAGGACCGGGGAGCTGTTTTTT	CASSYSGSLRTGELFF
TRBV2	NA	NA	TRBJ1-1	TGTGCCAGCAGGGGCAGGCTTGTGAACACTGAAGCTTTCTTT	CASRGRLVNTEAFF
TRBV18	NA	few	TRBJ1-2	TGTGCCAGCTCACCACCGACAGAAACGTATGGCTACACCTTC	CASSPPTETYGYTF
TRBV5-4	NA	NA	TRBJ1-2	TGTGCCAGCAGCCCGGACAGCTATGGCTACACCTTC	CASSPDSYGYTF
TRBV18	TRBD2	NA	TRBJ2-2	TGTGCCAGCTCACCAGTGGGGACTAGCGCGCCCGGCGGGGAGCTGTTTTTT	CASSPVGTSAPGGELFF
TRBV30	NA	NA	TRBJ1-5	TGTGCCTGGAGTGTAAGCGGAGATCAGCCCCAGCATTTT	CAWSVSGDQPQHF
TRBV28	TRBD2	few	TRBJ2-5	TGTGCCAGCAACCCGGGGGGGTCTCAAGAGACCCAGTACTTC	CASNPGGSQETQYF
TRBV7-6	NA	NA	TRBJ2-7	TGTGCCAGCAGCCGCGGGCCCGCTAACGAGCAGTACTTC	CASSRGPANEQYF
TRBV6-6	NA	once	TRBJ2-5	TGTGCCAGCAGTCTCTTACAGGGCTCGGGAGGAGAGACCCAGTACTTC	CASSLLQGSGGETQYF
TRBV2	TRBD1	NA	TRBJ1-1	TGTGCCAGCCCAGGGGGTCCAGACACTGAAGCTTTCTTT	CASPGGPDTEAFF
TRBV19	NA	NA	TRBJ1-2	TGTGCCAGTAGTGAATGGTACCGGAGCGGATCCTATGGCTACACCTTC	CASSEWYRSGSYGYTF
TRBV28	TRBD2	NA	TRBJ2-2	TGTGCCAGCAGCCGAAGCGGGAGATGGGCCGGGGAGCTGTTTTTT	CASSRSGRWAGELFF
TRBV6-1	TRBD1	NA	TRBJ2-7	TGTGCCAGCAGTGAGTCCGGACAGGGGCCCTCCTCCTACGAGCAGTACTTC	CASSESGQGPSSYEQYF
TRBV5-1	TRBD2	NA	TRBJ2-7	TGCGCCAGCAGCCTCGGGACTAGCGGGACCTACGAGCAGTACTTC	CASSLGTSGTYEQYF
TRBV25-1	TRBD2	once	TRBJ2-1	TGTGCCAGCAAGGGAGCGGGAGGCCCCGGTCCCTACAATGAGCAGTTCTTC	CASKGAGGPGPYNEQFF
TRBV7-3	NA	NA	TRBJ1-5	TGTGCCAGCAGCTCGATGGGACTCCGAGAGGAGCCCCAGCATTTT	CASSSMGLREEPQHF
TRBV19	TRBD1	NA	TRBJ1-5	TGTGCCAGTAGTCGGACAGGGGGCCCCTATAGCAATCAGCCCCAGCATTTT	CASSRTGGPYSNQPQHF